The sequence of this T cell receptor beta chain was determined in a study of early T cells in non-severe SARS-CoV-2 infection (dated by TCRdb to about 2021). As for the study more broadly: Bulk RNA from unsorted whole blood was used for TCR sequencing, so alpha and beta chains could not be paired. On the study overall, not on this receptor specifically: VDJdb matching was skewed toward anti-spike CD8 responses and likely underestimated virus-specific expansions, missing private and CD4 specificities.

Library creation used 5' RACE. TCRdb names NextSeq 500 as the instrument used. In the TCR library protocol, unique molecular identifiers were attached to individual cDNA molecules to correct for PCR bias and sequencing error. Sequencing covered both TCR alpha and beta chains, and within each sample the abundances of alpha and beta sequences were tightly co-correlated. The authors' pipeline ran thus. Decombinator V4 was used to annotate the V gene, J gene and CDR3 of the TCR sequences. TCRs were defined as expanded if a significant change between any two time points was detected under a Poisson model with p below 0.0001. Abundances of TCRs were expressed as counts per million after normalisation to the total number of TCRs sequenced in each sample. MAIT TCRs were defined by TRAV1-2 paired with TRAJ12, TRAJ20 or TRAJ33, and iNKT TCRs by TRAV10 paired with TRAJ18. VDJdb, accessed 1 November 2021, was searched for CMV, EBV and SARS-CoV-2 annotated TCRs, with TCRs annotated for multiple antigens excluded. TCRdb reran the public reads through fastp at Q25 and MiXCR, keeping productive beta chains. Every distinct CDR3 protein forms one entry, paired with its most common genes and DNA. These V and J calls derive from TCRdb rather than the authors' analysis. The sample table contains approximately 97,000 distinct CDR3 sequences; only one count was recorded for 8% to 13% of them. Of the sample, roughly 4.5% is held by the ten largest clones.

The study was a case-control design nested within a healthcare worker cohort in London, UK, with weekly nasopharyngeal swab PCR tests and blood sampling. Healthcare workers were enrolled in the week of the UK lockdown, from 23 to 31 March 2020, and were followed every week for up to roughly 16 weeks. Germline trimming: 5 bases from V, 0 bases from J; junction bases outside gene matches: 5. From a lookup of the germline V gene (reference sequence), CDR1 and CDR2 are LNHDA and SQIVND. The CDR3 holds 18 amino acids from the cysteine to the phenylalanine. This entry keeps only the CDR3 DNA: 54 bases, framed from base 1. This clonotype has just a few counts. Its antigen is unknown. Nothing much larger sits one base from this clone, and base qualities are not available.

Sample: whole blood, taken at baseline. This receptor was identified in an adult who was a healthcare worker with PCR-confirmed SARS-CoV-2 infection or an uninfected control (not recorded which). This receptor chain uses TRBV19 and TRBJ2-2; 14 bases in the middle match TRBD2. The CDR3 amino acid sequence is: CASSRGLAGGTNTGELFF. DNA sequence: TGTGCCAGTAGTCGTGGACTAGCGGGGGGTACGAACACCGGGGAGCTGTTTTTT. Here the CDR3 is joined to the reference TRBV19 and TRBJ2-2 genes, and the full variable domain is: DGGITQSPKYLFRKEGQNVTLSCEQNLNHDAMYWYRQDPGQGLRLIYYSQIVNDFQKGDIAEGYSVSREKKESFPLTVTSAQKNPTAFYLCASSRGLAGGTNTGELFFGEGSRLTVL.